The rows below give T cell receptor beta chains drawn from one sample of a study of beta chain features in type 1 diabetes. Here immunoSEQ multiplex PCR was the method, and the copy in TCRdb shows in-frame clones only, minus some. The sample consists of under 900,000 clones, about a sixth of them appearing once. Sequencing used naive CD4+ T cells from blood. These receptors were taken from a woman aged 18-29 years in good health. CDR3s leave out the opening cysteine and the closing phenylalanine or tryptophan.

>TRBV6-5|TRBJ1-1
ASIAVRNAEAF
>TRBV7-3|TRBJ2-6
ASSPTSGTGTLSGANVLT
>TRBV6-5|TRBJ1-4
ASSTGTGNEKLF
>TRBV18|TRBJ2-7
ASSSLPVLSYEQY
>TRBV4-3|TRBJ2-6
ASSLSSSGANVLT
>TRBV25-1|TRBJ2-2
ASSERMAGELF
>TRBV7-9|TRBJ2-7
ASSLGGTAYEQY
>TRBV5-1|TRBJ2-3
ASSFRLAGVDTQY
>TRBV6-6|TRBJ2-5
ASSYSPQPGGETQY
>TRBV29-1|TRBJ2-7
SVEGAGGRNEQY
>TRBV7-3|TRBJ2-1
ASSLLGGLYNEQF
>TRBV6-5|TRBJ2-7
ASSYSGGQSSYEQY
>TRBV14|TRBJ1-1
ASSWGQGGIAF
>TRBV7-2|TRBJ2-2
ASSLSIAGGLAGELF
>TRBV11-2|TRBJ2-2
ASSLVISRAAGELF
>TRBV10-3|TRBJ2-5
AIGPAGQETQY
>TRBV5-6|TRBJ1-5
ASSFGQGRNGNQPQH
>TRBV6-4|TRBJ1-5
ASSDGGPQNQPQH
>TRBV5-1|TRBJ2-7
ASSFGRGSYEQY
>TRBV18|TRBJ2-5
ASSPGQGETQY
>TRBV19|TRBJ2-2
ASSITWATSPTGELF
>TRBV9|TRBJ2-1
ASSVATSGSVDYNEQF